This passage covers 27 T cell receptor beta chains from one sample sequenced in a study of T cells in Graves' hyperthyroidism and ophthalmopathy. Template material for amplifying TCR beta CDR3 regions consisted of RNA transcripts. Carried out on the TCR CDR3, a first-round RT-PCR used the HTBI primer set. TCRdb fed the multiplex PCR reads into MiXCR, producing one record per CDR3 protein. The table records 600,000 to 750,000 distinct CDR3 sequences, approximately 15% of them present only once. Sequencing was performed on blood. Source of these receptors: a man between 50 and 59 years old with Graves' hyperthyroidism.

This clonotype was picked up many times. This chain links TRBV6-5 with TRBJ1-1; D gene unclear. CDR1 is MNHEY, CDR2 SVGAGI, per germline. Trimming pared 2 bases from V and 0 bases from J, leaving 13 bases between. The CDR3 covers 16 residues. The CDR3: CASSYAAGGLNTEAFF. The CDR3 region has the DNA TGTGCCAGCAGTTACGCGGCAGGAGGACTGAACACTGAAGCTTTCTTT.

This clonotype was counted ten times or more. The chain uses TRBV12-3 or TRBV12-4 and TRBJ2-2, with 14 positions matching TRBD2. The CDR3 is made up of 19 amino acids. V dropped 8 bases and J dropped 1; count of bases not matched to a gene: 12. CDR3 in amino acids: CASWILPGLAGVNTGELFF. CDR3 nucleotides: TGTGCCAGCTGGATCCTTCCGGGACTAGCGGGAGTGAACACCGGGGAGCTGTTTTTT.

CDR3 bases: TGTGCCACCAGCCAGCGGGAGGGCCACAATGAGCAGTTCTTC. Protein product: CATSQREGHNEQFF. The chain couples TRBV24-1 to TRBJ2-1; 10 nucleotides match TRBD2. The CDR3 runs to 14 residues. The germline V gene has CDR1 KGHDR and CDR2 SFDVKD. V shed 7 bases, J shed 5 bases, and the junction held 4 bases outside the gene matches.

This clonotype was seen ten or more times. The CDR3 region has the DNA TGTGCCAGCAGCCCCTGGACAGGGTTGGTGTTCACTGAAGCTTTCTTT. It codes for CASSPWTGLVFTEAFF. The chain is built from TRBV7-9 and TRBJ1-1; 8 nucleotides agree with TRBD1. The CDR3 runs to 16 residues. V was pared by 5 bases and J by 4 bases, with 12 bases of the junction left unmatched. Germline loops: CDR1 SEHNR, CDR2 FQNEAQ (reference sequence).

In its sample, this clonotype was seen many times. The V gene is TRBV6-2 or TRBV6-3, the J gene TRBJ1-6, with D unresolved. Germline V gene sequence: CDR1 MNHEY, CDR2 SVGEGT. This CDR3 has 16 amino acids. The germline V and J ends were trimmed by 2 bases and 8 bases, with 16 bases remaining between them. As DNA, the CDR3 is TGTGCCAGCAGTTACGTCCGAAGCATTGCGGATTCACCCCTCCACTTT. It encodes CASSYVRSIADSPLHF.

Notes on this clonotype: Germline is not matched at one junction end, which may reflect a read error. The rearrangement uses TRBV18 and TRBJ1-4, with 8 bases aligning to TRBD1. The germline V gene has CDR1 KGHSH and CDR2 LQKENI. The length of the CDR3 is 17 residues. The CDR3 bases are TGTGTCAGCTCACCACCGAATTTGGGACAGGAAAATGAAAAACTGTTTTTT. Translated: CVSSPPNLGQENEKLFF.

This clonotype was seen only a few times. The CDR3 coding sequence is TGTGCCAGCAGTGCTTTTACCACCGGGGCTTTCTTT. It specifies CASSAFTTGAFF. The rearrangement joins TRBV28 to TRBJ1-1; D gene unclear. The CDR3 totals 12 residues. Germline V gene lookup returns CDR1 MDHEN and CDR2 SYDVKM. Trimming took 5 bases from V and 11 from J, leaving 15 bases between them. Drawing the rest from reference TRBV28 and TRBJ1-1, the complete variable domain is DVKVTQSSRYLVKRTGEKVFLECVQDMDHENMFWYRQDPGLGLRLIYFSYDVKMKEKGDIPEGYSVSREKKERFSLILESASTNQTSMYLCASSAFTTGAFFGQGTRLTVV.

This clonotype was seen ten or more times. The rearrangement joins TRBV6-2 or TRBV6-3 to TRBJ2-7; 12 bases are a match to TRBD2. There are 17 residues in the CDR3. Trimming took 5 bases from V and 2 from J; bases not matched to a gene: 10. Germline V gene data show CDR1 as MNHEY and CDR2 as SVGEGT. The CDR3, as DNA: TGTGCCAGCAGTACCATAACTAGCGGGAGGATGACCTACGAGCAGTACTTC. Translation: CASSTITSGRMTYEQYF.

To note about this clonotype: A read error may be the cause here, since a much bigger clone is one base away. The chain is built from TRBV3-1 and TRBJ2-5; D not certain. CDR1 and CDR2 (germline): LGHDT, YNNKEL (reference sequence). V was trimmed by 0 bases and J by 6 bases, leaving 20 bases between them. The CDR3 runs to 17 residues. The CDR3 reads CASSQDGGRGKRQTQYF. DNA for the CDR3: TGTGCCAGCAGCCAAGATGGTGGTCGCGGAAAGAGGCAGACCCAGTACTTC.

This clonotype was seen many times. The V call is TRBV5-4, the J call TRBJ2-1, with D perhaps matching TRBD2 (5 bases). The CDR3 has 15 amino acids. V dropped 2 bases and J dropped 7 bases, with 16 bases sitting between them. CDR1 is SGHNT and CDR2 is YYREEE in the germline V gene (reference sequence). The CDR3 sequence: CASSLEGARGNEQFF. The CDR3 nucleotides read TGTGCCAGCAGCTTAGAGGGAGCAAGAGGAAATGAGCAGTTCTTC.

This clonotype was seen repeatedly, ten times or more. V gene TRBV11-2 combines with J gene TRBJ2-7; 7 bases agree with TRBD1. After removal of 6 bases from V and 5 bases from J, the junction contained 10 bases not matched to a gene. Germline V gene sequence: CDR1 SGHAT, CDR2 FQNNGV. The CDR3 sequence is 14 residues long. CDR3: CASSYNRGRDEQYF. DNA of the CDR3: TGTGCCAGCAGTTATAACAGGGGAAGGGACGAGCAGTACTTC.

The table lists this clonotype with many counts. The chain carries TRBV11-2 and TRBJ1-2, with 8 bases lining up with TRBD1. The CDR3 extends over 16 amino acids. With V trimmed by 5 bases and J by 5 bases, 13 bases remained unmatched. Germline assignment: CDR1 SGHAT and CDR2 FQNNGV. In DNA form, the CDR3 reads TGTGCCAGCAGCCCGATTGGACAGGGACGAAAATATGGCTACACCTTC. Amino acid sequence: CASSPIGQGRKYGYTF.

This chain connects TRBV6-5 to TRBJ1-1; the D is unclear. Germline assignment: CDR1 MNHEY and CDR2 SVGAGI. CDR3 size: 13 residues. V was cut by 7 bases and J by 6 bases, with 15 bases left in between. This CDR3 is CASTPRGWAEAFF. The CDR3 bases are TGTGCCAGCACCCCCCGGGGATGGGCTGAAGCTTTCTTT.

This clonotype occurred a few times. The chain joins TRBV7-9 to TRBJ1-6; TRBD1 matches 9 bases. The germline CDR1 and CDR2 sequences are SEHNR and FQNEAQ (reference sequence). Trimming took 0 bases from V and 8 from J; bases not matched to a gene: 8. This CDR3 comprises 17 residues. The CDR3 coding sequence is TGTGCCAGCAGCTTAGCAACCTTTGACAGGGGGGATTCACCCCTCCACTTT. Translated: CASSLATFDRGDSPLHF.

The genes are TRBV4-1 and TRBJ2-1, with TRBD2 matching 9 bases. J was trimmed by 6 bases and V by 4 bases; bases with no gene match: 10. This CDR3 has 16 amino acids. CDR1 and CDR2 from the germline V gene are MGHRA and YSYEKL. CDR3 amino acids: CASSRSGAGGPNEQFF. The CDR3 DNA reads TGCGCCAGCAGCCGTTCGGGAGCGGGAGGACCCAATGAGCAGTTCTTC.

This chain links TRBV6-1 with TRBJ2-1; tentatively, D is TRBD1 (5 bases). Germline lookup yields CDR1 MNHNS and CDR2 SASEGT. The V end was cut by 8 bases, the J end by 6 bases, with 11 bases between. This CDR3 has 12 residues. The CDR3: CASSLDTNEQFF. The CDR3, as DNA: TGTGCCAGCTCGCTGGACACCAATGAGCAGTTCTTC.

This clonotype was seen a handful of times. The gene calls are TRBV7-9 and TRBJ1-1, with D possibly matching TRBD1 (5 bases). This CDR3 has 15 residues. V was shortened by 5 bases and J by 0 bases, with 13 bases between the two germline ends. Germline CDR1 reads SEHNR; CDR2 reads FQNEAQ (reference sequence). The CDR3: CASSEGDGMNTEAFF. In nucleotides, the CDR3 is TGTGCCAGCAGCGAAGGGGACGGGATGAACACTGAAGCTTTCTTT.

Concerning this clonotype itself: This CDR3 is missing its conserved last phenylalanine or tryptophan, likely due to a read error. This rearrangement joins TRBV11-2 to TRBJ2-6; maybe TRBD2 (6 bases). Trimming cost V 0 bases and J 4 bases, with 16 bases left between them. CDR3 length: 18 residues. Germline V gene sequence: CDR1 SGHAT, CDR2 FQNNGV. The CDR3 coding sequence is TGTGCCAGCAGCTTAGAGCCGGGGGAAGGTTCAGGGGCCAACGTCCTGACTTCC. Amino acid sequence: CASSLEPGEGSGANVLTS.

This clonotype was detected only a few times. A read error may account for a junction end that differs from germline. The gene calls are TRBV12-3 or TRBV12-4 and TRBJ2-2, with D unresolved. There are 11 residues in the CDR3. The CDR3 reads CATSDGGELFF. In DNA form, the CDR3 reads TGTGCCACCAGTGATGGCGGGGAGCTGTTTTTT.

This clonotype was counted ten times or more. The rearrangement joins TRBV11-1 to TRBJ2-5, with TRBD1 identical over 7 bases. This CDR3 spans 13 amino acids. The trim removed 5 bases at V and 5 bases at J, leaving 5 bases unmatched. The germline gives CDR1 SGHAT, CDR2 FQDESV (reference sequence). As DNA, the CDR3 is TGTGCCAGCAGCCGGGACAGACGGGAGACCCAGTACTTC. Its protein product is CASSRDRRETQYF.

The table lists this clonotype with many counts. The rearrangement links TRBV6-2 or TRBV6-3 to TRBJ1-2; 8 bases fit TRBD1. CDR1 is MNHEY and CDR2 is SVGEGT in the germline V gene. The CDR3 spans 13 residues. The V gene end was trimmed by 0 bases and the J gene end by 8 bases; junction bases not matched to a gene: 2. DNA of the CDR3: TGTGCCAGCAGTTACTCGACAGGGGACGGCTACACCTTC. Protein sequence: CASSYSTGDGYTF.

This clonotype occurred many times. V is TRBV7-8 and J is TRBJ2-1; 7 bases agree with TRBD1. V was pared by 5 bases and J by 10 bases, with 14 bases of the junction left unmatched. Germline CDR1 reads SGHVS; CDR2 reads FQNEAQ. The CDR3 consists of 15 residues. The CDR3 region is CASSLSTGDVGEQFF. The CDR3, as DNA: TGTGCCAGCAGCCTGAGCACAGGGGACGTGGGAGAGCAGTTCTTC.

This clonotype was detected ten times or more. This chain uses TRBV10-3 with TRBJ2-3; TRBD2 is a possible D gene (6 bases). Germline lookup yields CDR1 ENHRY and CDR2 SYGVKD. V was clipped by 0 bases and J by 0 bases, with 13 bases between them. The CDR3 spans 17 residues. This chain's CDR3 is CAISESGGSHSTDTQYF. The DNA for the CDR3 is TGTGCCATCAGTGAGTCCGGGGGATCCCATAGCACAGATACGCAGTATTTT.

This clonotype was counted only a few times. The V call is TRBV6-2 or TRBV6-3, the J call TRBJ2-7, with D unclear. Germline CDR1 reads MNHEY; CDR2 reads SVGEGT. V lost 6 bases to trimming and J lost 3 bases, with 18 bases between them. The CDR3 totals 15 residues. DNA of the CDR3: TGTGCCAGCAGGCCCTATTCGAGAAGCGTCTACGAGCAGTACTTC. Translating it yields CASRPYSRSVYEQYF.

The chain employs TRBV5-1 and TRBJ2-7; D possibly uses TRBD1 or TRBD2 (5 bases each). Trimming took 2 bases from V and 8 from J, leaving 11 bases between them. The CDR3 runs 12 residues. The germline V gene has CDR1 SGHRS and CDR2 YFSETQ. The DNA of the CDR3 is TGCGCCAGCAGCTTCAATGAGGGGCAGCAGTACTTC. Translation: CASSFNEGQQYF.

This rearrangement joins TRBV4-3 to TRBJ2-1; no definite D call. The germline gives CDR1 LGHNA, CDR2 YSLEER. The length of the CDR3 is 16 residues. Trimming stripped 2 bases from V and 0 bases from J, with 11 bases between. In DNA form, the CDR3 reads TGCGCCAGCAGCCAAACCCTAATAAGCTCCTACAATGAGCAGTTCTTC. This translates into CASSQTLISSYNEQFF.

This clonotype was seen a few times. This rearrangement joins TRBV11-2 to TRBJ2-3; D not certain. CDR1 is SGHAT and CDR2 is FQNNGV in the germline V gene. V gave up 3 bases and J gave up 2 bases, with 24 bases separating them. The CDR3 extends over 19 amino acids. This CDR3 reads CASSFKGPSLAINTDTQYF. DNA for the CDR3: TGTGCCAGCAGCTTCAAAGGCCCCAGTTTGGCGATTAACACAGATACGCAGTATTTT.